These 7 T cell receptor beta chains originate from one sample sequenced in a study of T cell repertoires in cytomegalovirus infection. From the reads, TCRdb called clonotypes with MiXCR, one entry per CDR3 protein. The sample carries about 890,000 distinct CDR3 sequences, about a third recorded once. These receptors have no known antigen. The sequences come from cultured CD8+ T cells from PBMCs, collected from culture after CMV antigen stimulation. Receptor source: a human donor in good health (CMV status not recorded). Some clones in this sample may be carry-over from other donors' samples.

The V gene is TRBV20-1, the J gene TRBJ1-2, with D unresolved. This CDR3 has 11 residues. V was trimmed by 5 bases and J by 4 bases, leaving 8 bases between them. Germline V gene data show CDR1 as DFQATT and CDR2 as SNEGSKA (reference sequence). The CDR3 nucleotides are TGCAGTGCTCCACAGTTCTATGGCTACACCTTC. Its protein product is CSAPQFYGYTF.

The chain uses TRBV7-6 and TRBJ1-2; 9 bases map to TRBD1. Germline trimming cut 2 bases from V and 3 bases from J; bases unmatched to any gene: 4. CDR1 and CDR2 from the germline V gene are SGHVS and FNYEAQ. This CDR3 region has 15 residues. In DNA form, the CDR3 reads TGTGCCAGCAGCTTAAGGTGGGACAGGGACTATGGCTACACCTTC. Translated: CASSLRWDRDYGYTF.

V is TRBV9 and J is TRBJ1-1; D not resolved. The germline gives CDR1 SGDLS, CDR2 YYNGEE. The V end lost 6 bases, the J end lost 3 bases, and 12 bases lay between the germline ends. CDR3 length equals 13 residues. In nucleotides, the CDR3 is TGTGCCAGCACCAAAGGGATCCACACTGAAGCTTTCTTT. Translating it yields CASTKGIHTEAFF.

The table lists this clonotype with a few counts. The CDR3 here is CASSSARRGYEQYF. The CDR3 nucleotides are TGTGCCAGCAGTTCGGCCCGCCGAGGTTACGAGCAGTACTTC. V gene TRBV6-5 combines with J gene TRBJ2-7; no reliable D call. V gave up 4 bases and J gave up 4 bases, with 14 bases separating them. CDR1 and CDR2 (germline): MNHEY, SVGAGI. This CDR3 has 14 residues.

Concerning this clonotype itself: An end of the junction differs from the germline gene, which may be a read error. The gene calls are TRBV4-1 and TRBJ1-6; D is unresolved. The CDR3 covers 16 residues. Germline loops: CDR1 MGHRA, CDR2 YSYEKL. CDR3 amino acids: CASSQERGSYNSPLHF. The CDR3 DNA is TGTGCCAGCAGCCAAGAGCGCGGTTCCTATAATTCACCCCTCCACTTT.

This clonotype was counted a few times. The chain is built from TRBV20-1 and TRBJ1-1; D not certain. CDR3 length equals 15 residues. Germline V gene lookup returns CDR1 DFQATT and CDR2 SNEGSKA (reference sequence). V lost 2 bases and J 1 base, leaving 14 bases between the germline ends. The CDR3 here is CSARPVTLGNTEAFF. For the CDR3, the DNA is TGCAGTGCTAGACCGGTTACCCTAGGGAACACTGAAGCTTTCTTT.

The chain has TRBV4-1 and TRBJ2-2; D is ambiguous. Per germline, CDR1 MGHRA and CDR2 YSYEKL. This CDR3 region has 13 residues. Trimming cost V 4 bases and J 5 bases, with 8 bases left between them. CDR3 in amino acids: CASSPVSTGELFF. CDR3 coding DNA: TGCGCCAGCAGCCCCGTGTCTACCGGGGAGCTGTTTTTT.